This record looks at one T cell receptor beta chain sequence and its context. Its antigen is undetermined. This specimen belongs to a study of T cell responses to AZD1222 COVID-19 vaccine. The CDR3 loop spans 15 amino acids. The V gene's germline CDR1 is SGHKS and CDR2 YYEKEE (reference sequence). V lost 4 bases and J lost 5; bases outside the gene matches: 6. Second-dose timings of about 4 or about 12 weeks were pooled. Here immunoSEQ multiplex PCR was the method, and the copy in TCRdb shows in-frame clones only, minus some. There are 65,000 to 80,000 clones in the sample; about 83% occur only once, and 1.3% lies in the top ten. Overall study findings and caveats: Possibly, clonal diversity was underestimated; donors were largely white British and included more females.

This chain links TRBV5-5 with TRBJ2-1; TRBD2 matches at 10 bases. This sample comprised peripheral blood, obtained 28 days after the second AZD1222 dose. This receptor was identified in an adult who received the AZD1222 COVID-19 vaccine. The CDR3 is CASSSTSGIDNEQFF. The CDR3 DNA reads as TGTGCCAGCAGCAGCACTAGCGGGATTGACAATGAGCAGTTCTTC.